A selection of T cell receptor beta chains follows, all from one sample in a study of T cells in Graves' hyperthyroidism and ophthalmopathy. TCRdb itself ran the multiplex PCR reads through MiXCR, one entry per CDR3 protein. The sample carries over 650,000 distinct CDR3 sequences, approximately 16% recorded once. Sequencing was done on a sample of blood. The receptors derive from a man aged 18 to 29 with Graves' hyperthyroidism. Both conserved end residues are part of each CDR3. Fields, in order: clone size, V gene, D gene, J gene, CDR3 protein, CDR3 DNA. D genes are given only for firm matches. For some rows the clone size is stated as once, few or many, or as a class when expanded; others skip it.

many,TRBV29-1,TRBD2,TRBJ2-1,CSVDGLAAYNEQFF,TGCAGCGTTGATGGACTAGCAGCATACAATGAGCAGTTCTTC
few,TRBV7-8,-,TRBJ1-1,CASSPGQFEAFF,TGTGCCAGCAGCCCCGGACAGTTTGAAGCTTTCTTT
many,TRBV28,-,TRBJ1-1,CASSFALSRTEAFF,TGTGCCAGCAGTTTTGCACTATCTCGGACTGAAGCTTTCTTT
few,TRBV25-1,-,TRBJ2-5,CASSTHRERETQYF,TGTGCCAGCAGTACACACAGGGAGCGTGAGACCCAGTACTTC
many,TRBV28,-,TRBJ1-1,CASSTLGQNTEAFF,TGTGCCAGCAGTACCCTCGGCCAGAACACTGAAGCTTTCTTT
few,TRBV20-1,-,TRBJ2-2,CSASGQTTGELFF,TGCAGTGCTAGCGGACAGACCACCGGGGAGCTGTTTTTT
many,TRBV6-1,TRBD2,TRBJ2-2,CASSYGGLALSPYTGELFF,TGTGCCAGCAGTTACGGAGGACTAGCGCTTAGTCCTTACACCGGGGAGCTGTTTTTT
many,TRBV11-2,TRBD2,TRBJ2-1,CASSLSLLAGVENEQFF,TGTGCCAGCAGCTTAAGTTTGCTAGCGGGAGTAGAAAATGAGCAGTTCTTC
-,TRBV6-9,-,TRBJ1-5,CASSYGWVNQPQHF,TGTGCCAGCAGCTACGGATGGGTCAATCAGCCCCAGCATTTT
many,TRBV12-3/TRBV12-4,-,TRBJ2-1,CASSLVRGTYNEQFF,TGTGCCAGCAGTTTAGTAAGGGGGACATACAATGAGCAGTTCTTC
-,TRBV28,-,TRBJ1-4,CASNDDRSTNEKLFF,TGTGCCAGCAATGATGACAGGTCGACTAATGAAAAACTGTTTTTT
many,TRBV28,-,TRBJ1-3,CASSFSGSGNTIYF,TGTGCCAGCAGTTTTTCGGGATCTGGAAACACCATATATTTT
many,TRBV11-3,-,TRBJ1-2,CASSLDRKSNYGYTF,TGTGCCAGCAGCCTGGACCGAAAGTCTAACTATGGCTACACCTTC
many,TRBV9,-,TRBJ1-5,CASSVDTRDQPQHF,TGTGCCAGCAGCGTAGACACCCGCGATCAGCCCCAGCATTTT
many,TRBV7-9,TRBD1,TRBJ2-3,CASSSGDRGFGDTQYF,TGTGCCAGCAGCTCCGGGGACAGGGGGTTCGGAGATACGCAGTATTTT
few,TRBV12-3/TRBV12-4,-,TRBJ1-2,CASSRDRYGYTF,TGTGCCAGCTCTCGGGACCGCTATGGCTACACCTTC
few,TRBV18,-,TRBJ2-7,CASSPTSGRVSYEQYF,TGTGCCAGCTCACCAACCTCCGGCAGGGTCTCCTACGAGCAGTACTTC
few,TRBV14,TRBD1,TRBJ2-1,CASSSVQGTRDRRYNEQFF,TGTGCCAGCAGCTCGGTCCAAGGAACCCGGGACAGGCGATACAATGAGCAGTTCTTC
many,TRBV28,TRBD1,TRBJ2-5,CASSSTGTGSETQYF,TGTGCCAGCAGTTCAACTGGGACAGGGAGCGAGACCCAGTACTTC
few,TRBV19,-,TRBJ2-1,CASSPPHHNEQFF,TGTGCCAGTAGTCCGCCCCACCACAATGAGCAGTTCTTC
many,TRBV29-1,-,TRBJ2-7,CSVEGVAGMIYEQYF,TGCAGCGTTGAAGGCGTCGCAGGGATGATCTACGAGCAGTACTTC
-,TRBV5-5,TRBD1,TRBJ1-2,CASSLGGQGDYGYTF,TGCGCCAGCAGCTTGGGTGGACAGGGTGACTATGGCTACACCTTC
-,TRBV3-1,TRBD1,TRBJ1-2,CASSQDRGTETYGYTF,TGTGCCAGCAGCCAGGACCGCGGGACAGAGACCTATGGCTACACCTTC
few,TRBV12-3/TRBV12-4,-,TRBJ1-2,CASSSGKPTYGYTF,TGTGCCAGCAGTTCGGGGAAACCAACGTATGGCTACACCTTC
-,TRBV4-1,-,TRBJ1-5,CASSQEGGGGINQPQHF,TGCGCCAGCAGCCAAGAGGGAGGGGGGGGAATCAATCAGCCCCAGCATTTT
many,TRBV12-3/TRBV12-4,-,TRBJ2-1,CASSSPKGSSYNEQFF,TGTGCCAGCAGTTCCCCTAAAGGGAGCTCCTACAATGAGCAGTTCTTC
few,TRBV6-2/TRBV6-3,TRBD1,TRBJ2-1,CASSTTTGNEQFF,TGTGCCAGCAGTACCACGACAGGGAATGAGCAGTTCTTC
-,TRBV12-3/TRBV12-4,-,TRBJ2-5,CASSLRAHQGTQYF,TGTGCCAGCAGTTTGAGGGCGCACCAAGGGACCCAGTACTTC
few,TRBV20-1,TRBD2,TRBJ2-5,CSVLAGGRAGQETQYF,TGCAGTGTTCTGGCGGGAGGGCGAGCGGGGCAAGAGACCCAGTACTTC
many,TRBV28,-,TRBJ1-4,CASSFRKLPLTTGTHEKLFF,TGTGCCAGCAGTTTCCGTAAATTGCCATTGACTACAGGGACTCATGAAAAACTGTTTTTT
-,TRBV5-1,TRBD1,TRBJ2-1,CASMRTGALNEQFF,TGCGCCAGCATGAGGACAGGGGCTCTGAATGAGCAGTTCTTC
many,TRBV30,-,TRBJ1-2,CAWSVGRGANYGYTF,TGTGCCTGGAGTGTAGGGAGGGGCGCTAACTATGGCTACACCTTC
many,TRBV2,-,TRBJ2-3,CASSATGISTDTQYF,TGTGCCAGCAGTGCAACGGGAATCAGCACAGATACGCAGTATTTT
many,TRBV7-3,-,TRBJ2-1,CASSLHPGRRDNEQFF,TGTGCCAGCAGCTTACATCCGGGCCGAAGGGACAATGAGCAGTTCTTC
many,TRBV7-9,TRBD1,TRBJ2-1,CASSVTPGQGGHNEQFF,TGTGCCAGCAGCGTGACCCCGGGACAGGGAGGCCACAATGAGCAGTTCTTC
many,TRBV28,-,TRBJ2-1,CASSSRDSGHYNEQFF,TGTGCCAGCAGCTCCCGGGACTCAGGACACTACAATGAGCAGTTCTTC
-,TRBV10-3,TRBD2,TRBJ2-3,CAIRASGFTDTQYF,TGTGCCATCAGGGCTAGCGGATTCACAGATACGCAGTATTTT
-,TRBV29-1,-,TRBJ2-1,CSDLIPLLGNEQFF,TGCAGCGACCTGATTCCTCTTCTCGGCAATGAGCAGTTCTTC
many,TRBV6-1,TRBD2,TRBJ2-5,CASSARAGATWKTQYF,TGTGCCAGCAGCGCAAGAGCGGGAGCCACCTGGAAGACCCAGTACTTC
-,TRBV10-2,TRBD1,TRBJ2-7,CASSSMAGGSDEQYF,TGCGCCAGCAGCTCCATGGCAGGGGGTTCCGACGAGCAGTACTTC
many,TRBV6-1,-,TRBJ1-5,CASSSPVRNQPQHF,TGTGCCAGCAGTTCGCCGGTCCGCAATCAGCCCCAGCATTTT
many,TRBV18,-,TRBJ1-3,CASSLVSGSGNTIYF,TGTGCCAGCTCACTCGTCTCGGGAAGTGGTAACACCATATATTTT
many,TRBV7-2,-,TRBJ2-7,CASSPLRGGSYEQYF,TGTGCCAGCAGCCCTCTCCGTGGTGGCTCCTACGAGCAGTACTTC
many,TRBV12-5,-,TRBJ2-1,CASGSPEQFF,TGTGCTAGTGGTTCACCCGAGCAGTTCTTC
-,TRBV5-8,TRBD1,TRBJ1-5,CASSFGDSSNQPQHF,TGTGCCAGCAGCTTCGGGGACAGTAGCAATCAGCCCCAGCATTTT